A selection of T cell receptor beta chains follows, all from one sample in a study of spatial heterogeneity in lung cancer. TCRdb redid the calling of the 5' RACE reads with MiXCR, one entry per CDR3 protein. The sample holds 20,000 to 30,000 distinct CDR3 sequences, approximately 4.7% seen once. The sample in question was PBMCs, obtained at surgery. The receptors were gathered from a male donor with early-stage non-small cell lung cancer. The CDR3 runs from the conserved cysteine through the conserved F or W. A D gene is named only where the DNA matches it firmly. Clone size is given for some rows only: seen once, a few or many times, or a class if the clone is expanded.

clone_size,d_call,v_call,cdr3_aa
many,TRBD1,TRBV19,CASSIGGQGTNEQFF
many,TRBD2,TRBV7-7,CASSLGASGSTDTQYF
many,NA,TRBV3-1,CASSHEGFTDTQYF
medium-sized,NA,TRBV20-1,CSASQDRNEQFF
many,NA,TRBV7-2,CASSSGGYNEQFF
many,TRBD2,TRBV5-1,CASKPGLATSTDTQYF
many,NA,TRBV5-5,CASSFELVNNEQFF
many,NA,TRBV25-1,CASVSTNTGELFF
medium-sized,NA,TRBV28,CASRDSQGEQYF
many,TRBD1,TRBV29-1,CSVEVRTGGGEQYF
many,NA,TRBV7-2,CASSLGDLGLDEQFF
many,TRBD1,TRBV20-1,CSARQGARTEAFF
many,TRBD1,TRBV7-3,CASSLRPRQGAGNQPQHF
many,NA,TRBV28,CASSSGSQPDEQYF
few,NA,TRBV27,CASSLLLGSHYEQYF
many,NA,TRBV12-3/TRBV12-4,CANSLGAADTQYF
many,TRBD1,TRBV28,CASSLWQGGGYTF
many,NA,TRBV7-9,CASSLGLATDTQYF
many,NA,TRBV5-1,CASSIGGTGPGQPQHF
many,NA,TRBV19,CASKETGPTSYYGYTF
few,TRBD1,TRBV6-6,CASSSPGTGEGYTF
many,TRBD2,TRBV30,CAWRDGGLAGGTGELFF
many,NA,TRBV7-2,CASSLGGGGYTF
many,NA,TRBV27,CASSLLLGQETQYF
many,NA,TRBV6-5,CASGSGRSYEQYF
few,NA,TRBV20-1,CSARVGYTEAFF
many,NA,TRBV12-3/TRBV12-4,CASSSGHLYGYTF
many,TRBD1,TRBV7-9,CASSAGQERVYGYTF
many,NA,TRBV10-1,CASSAASSGTQYF
many,NA,TRBV27,CASSSQDWGLYF
many,NA,TRBV7-8,CASRQQGTEAFF
few,NA,TRBV6-5,CASSYDFLSTDTQYF
many,NA,TRBV2,CASSNQGNEQFF
many,NA,TRBV12-3/TRBV12-4,CASSLQGYEQYF
many,TRBD2,TRBV28,CASSLRLVLAASYEQYF
many,NA,TRBV12-5,CASGTWGYGYTF
medium-sized,NA,TRBV10-3,CAISDHGTQAGEQYF
many,NA,TRBV11-2,CASSLDSPPRPLHF
many,NA,TRBV28,CASSLRETQYF
many,NA,TRBV28,CASSTTSLEQYF
many,NA,TRBV11-1,CASSLQGRGSEQYF
NA,NA,TRBV24-1,CATSDSGAPARQETQYF
NA,NA,TRBV3-1,CASSQAYSGSDEKLFF
many,TRBD2,TRBV20-1,CSARDRLAGGSWSTDTQYF